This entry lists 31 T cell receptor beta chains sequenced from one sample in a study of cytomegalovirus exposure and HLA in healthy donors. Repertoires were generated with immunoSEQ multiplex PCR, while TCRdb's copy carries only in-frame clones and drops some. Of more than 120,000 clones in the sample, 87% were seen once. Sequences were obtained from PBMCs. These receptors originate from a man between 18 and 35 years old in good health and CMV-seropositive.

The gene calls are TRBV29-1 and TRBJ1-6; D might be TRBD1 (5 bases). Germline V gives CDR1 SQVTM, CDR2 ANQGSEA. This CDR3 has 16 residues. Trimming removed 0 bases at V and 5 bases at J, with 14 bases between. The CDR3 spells CSVEEWGLDHNSPLHF. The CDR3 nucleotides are TGCAGCGTTGAAGAGTGGGGCCTTGATCATAATTCACCCCTCCACTTT.

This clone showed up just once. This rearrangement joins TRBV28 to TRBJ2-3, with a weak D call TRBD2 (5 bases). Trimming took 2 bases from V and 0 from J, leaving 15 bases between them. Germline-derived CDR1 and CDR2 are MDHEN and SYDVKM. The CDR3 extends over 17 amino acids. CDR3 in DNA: TGTGCCAGCAGTTTAGAGTCGGAGGACGGTAGCACAGATACGCAGTATTTT. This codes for CASSLESEDGSTDTQYF.

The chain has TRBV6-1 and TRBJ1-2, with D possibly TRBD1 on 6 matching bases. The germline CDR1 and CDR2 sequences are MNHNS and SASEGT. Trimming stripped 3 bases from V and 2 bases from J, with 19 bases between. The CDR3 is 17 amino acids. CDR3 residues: CASSESSVQGSNYGYTF. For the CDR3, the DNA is TGTGCCAGCAGTGAGAGTTCCGTACAGGGATCCAACTATGGCTACACCTTC.

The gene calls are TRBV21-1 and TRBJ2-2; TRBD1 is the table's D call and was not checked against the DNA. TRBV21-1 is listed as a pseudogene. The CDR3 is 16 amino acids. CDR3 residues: CANNYRDRRFTGELFF. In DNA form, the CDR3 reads TGTGCCAACAATTACCGGGACAGGAGATTCACCGGGGAGCTGTTTTTT.

CDR3 amino acids: CSVEEDMNTEAFF. The CDR3 DNA follows: TGCAGCGTTGAGGAAGACATGAACACTGAAGCTTTCTTT. This rearrangement joins TRBV29-1 to TRBJ1-1; D remains ambiguous. V shed 3 bases and J shed 0 bases, with 8 bases lying between them. The CDR3 consists of 13 residues. From germline, CDR1 is SQVTM and CDR2 ANQGSEA.

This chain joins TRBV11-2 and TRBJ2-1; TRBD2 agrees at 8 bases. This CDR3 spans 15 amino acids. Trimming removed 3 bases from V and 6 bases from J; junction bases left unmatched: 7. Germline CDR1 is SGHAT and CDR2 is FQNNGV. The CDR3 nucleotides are TGTGCCAGCAGCTTGGCGGGGGGCCTTTTCAATGAGCAGTTCTTC. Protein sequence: CASSLAGGLFNEQFF. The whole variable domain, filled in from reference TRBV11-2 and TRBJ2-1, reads EAGVAQSPRYKIIEKRQSVAFWCNPISGHATLYWYQQILGQGPKLLIQFQNNGVVDDSQLPKDRFSAERLKGVDSTLKIQPAKLEDSAVYLCASSLAGGLFNEQFFGPGTRLTVL.

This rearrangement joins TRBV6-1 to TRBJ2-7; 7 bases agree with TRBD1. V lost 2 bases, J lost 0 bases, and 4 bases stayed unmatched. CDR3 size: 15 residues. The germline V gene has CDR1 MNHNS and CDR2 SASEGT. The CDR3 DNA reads TGTGCCAGCAGTGAATGGACAGGACCCTCCTACGAGCAGTACTTC. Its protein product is CASSEWTGPSYEQYF.

Written as DNA, the CDR3 is TGTGCCAGCAGCCTAGTTGGAAACACCATATATTTT. Its translation: CASSLVGNTIYF. This chain uses TRBV5-6 with TRBJ1-3; D gene ambiguous. Germline CDR1 SGHDT, CDR2 YYEEEE. Trimming cost V 4 bases and J 3 bases, with 5 bases left between them. This CDR3 region has 12 residues.

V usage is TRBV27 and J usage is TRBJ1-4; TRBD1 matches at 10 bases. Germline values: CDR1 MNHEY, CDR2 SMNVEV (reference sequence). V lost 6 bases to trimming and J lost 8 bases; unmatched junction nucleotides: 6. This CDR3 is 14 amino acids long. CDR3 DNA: TGTGCCAGCAGCTCCGACAGGGGGCTCGAAAAACTGTTTTTT. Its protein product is CASSSDRGLEKLFF.

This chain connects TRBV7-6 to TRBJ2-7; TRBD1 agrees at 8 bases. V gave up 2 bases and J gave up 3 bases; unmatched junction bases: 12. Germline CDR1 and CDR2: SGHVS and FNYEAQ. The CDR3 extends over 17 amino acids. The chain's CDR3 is CASSLRTDSRGLYEQYF. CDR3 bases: TGTGCCAGCAGCTTAAGGACGGATAGCAGGGGGCTCTACGAGCAGTACTTC.

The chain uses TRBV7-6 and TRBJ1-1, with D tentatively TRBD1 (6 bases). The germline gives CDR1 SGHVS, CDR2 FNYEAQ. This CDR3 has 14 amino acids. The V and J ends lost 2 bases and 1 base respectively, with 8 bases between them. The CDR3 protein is CASSLRDTNTEAFF. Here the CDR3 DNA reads TGTGCCAGCAGCTTACGGGACACGAACACTGAAGCTTTCTTT.

CDR3 loop: CASSIPTTLNQPQHF. CDR3 DNA: TGTGCCAGTAGTATCCCAACTACACTAAATCAGCCCCAGCATTTT. This chain uses TRBV19 with TRBJ1-5; D not resolved. Trimming stripped 3 bases from V and 4 bases from J, with 13 bases between. This CDR3 has 15 residues. Germline lookup yields CDR1 LNHDA and CDR2 SQIVND (reference sequence).

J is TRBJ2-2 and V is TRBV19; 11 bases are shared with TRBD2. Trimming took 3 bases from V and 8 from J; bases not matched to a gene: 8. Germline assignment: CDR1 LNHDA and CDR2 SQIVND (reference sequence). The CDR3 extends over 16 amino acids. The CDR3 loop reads CASSIRLAGGIGELFF. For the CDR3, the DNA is TGTGCCAGTAGTATCCGGCTAGCGGGAGGAATAGGGGAGCTGTTTTTT.

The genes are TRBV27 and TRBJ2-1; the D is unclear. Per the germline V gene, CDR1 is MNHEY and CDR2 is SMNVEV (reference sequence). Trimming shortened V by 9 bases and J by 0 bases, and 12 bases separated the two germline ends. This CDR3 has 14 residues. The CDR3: CASCQEHSYNEQFF. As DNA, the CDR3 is TGTGCCAGTTGCCAAGAACACTCCTACAATGAGCAGTTCTTC.

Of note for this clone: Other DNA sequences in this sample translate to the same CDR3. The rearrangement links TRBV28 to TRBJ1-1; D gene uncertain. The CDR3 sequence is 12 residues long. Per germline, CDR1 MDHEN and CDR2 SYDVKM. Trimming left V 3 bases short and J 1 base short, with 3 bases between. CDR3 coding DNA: TGTGCCAGCAGTTTCCGGAACACTGAAGCTTTCTTT. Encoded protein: CASSFRNTEAFF.

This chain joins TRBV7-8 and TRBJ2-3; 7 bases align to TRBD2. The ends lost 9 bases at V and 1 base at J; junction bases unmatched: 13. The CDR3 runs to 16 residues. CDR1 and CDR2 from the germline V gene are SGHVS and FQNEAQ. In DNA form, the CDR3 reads TGTGCCAGTTTCGCGGGAGATGTTGTAGGCACAGATACGCAGTATTTT. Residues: CASFAGDVVGTDTQYF. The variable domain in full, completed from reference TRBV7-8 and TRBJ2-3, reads GAGVSQSPRYKVAKRGQDVALRCDPISGHVSLFWYQQALGQGPEFLTYFQNEAQLDKSGLPSDRFFAERPEGSVSTLKIQRTQQEDSAVYLCASFAGDVVGTDTQYFGPGTRLTVL.

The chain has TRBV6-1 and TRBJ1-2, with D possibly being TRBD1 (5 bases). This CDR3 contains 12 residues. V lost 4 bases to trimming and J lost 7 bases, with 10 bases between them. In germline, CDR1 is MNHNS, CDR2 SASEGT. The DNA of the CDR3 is TGTGCCAGCAGTGTAGAAGGGGTTGGCTACACCTTC. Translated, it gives CASSVEGVGYTF.

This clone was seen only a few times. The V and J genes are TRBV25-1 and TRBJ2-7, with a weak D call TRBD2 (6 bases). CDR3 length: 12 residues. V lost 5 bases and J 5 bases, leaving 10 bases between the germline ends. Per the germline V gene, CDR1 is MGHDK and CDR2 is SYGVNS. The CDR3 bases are TGTGCCAGCAGTTCCAGGAGGGACGAGCAGTACTTC. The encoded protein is CASSSRRDEQYF.

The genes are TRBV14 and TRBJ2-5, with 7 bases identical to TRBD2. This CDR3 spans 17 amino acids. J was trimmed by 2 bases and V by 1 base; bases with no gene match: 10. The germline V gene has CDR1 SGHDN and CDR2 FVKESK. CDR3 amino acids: CASSQARSGVNQETQYF. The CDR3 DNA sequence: TGTGCCAGCAGCCAAGCGAGGAGCGGGGTTAATCAAGAGACCCAGTACTTC.

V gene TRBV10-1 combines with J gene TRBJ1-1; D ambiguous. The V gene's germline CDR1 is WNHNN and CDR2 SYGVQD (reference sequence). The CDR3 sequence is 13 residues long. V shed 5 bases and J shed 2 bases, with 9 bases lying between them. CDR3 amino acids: CASSQTGNTEAFF. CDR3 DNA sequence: TGCGCCAGCAGTCAAACGGGAAACACTGAAGCTTTCTTT.

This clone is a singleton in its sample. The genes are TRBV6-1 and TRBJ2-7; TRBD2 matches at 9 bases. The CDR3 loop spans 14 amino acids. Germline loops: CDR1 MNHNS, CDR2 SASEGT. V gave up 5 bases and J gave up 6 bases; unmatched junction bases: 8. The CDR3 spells CASSQLAGVGEQYF. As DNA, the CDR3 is TGTGCCAGCAGTCAATTAGCGGGAGTGGGCGAGCAGTACTTC.

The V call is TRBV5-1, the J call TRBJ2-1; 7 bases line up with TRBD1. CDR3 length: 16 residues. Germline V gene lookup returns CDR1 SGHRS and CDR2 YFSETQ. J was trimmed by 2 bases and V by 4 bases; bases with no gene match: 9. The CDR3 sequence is CASSQGQHTTYNEQFF. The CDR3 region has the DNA TGCGCCAGCAGCCAGGGACAGCACACAACCTACAATGAGCAGTTCTTC.

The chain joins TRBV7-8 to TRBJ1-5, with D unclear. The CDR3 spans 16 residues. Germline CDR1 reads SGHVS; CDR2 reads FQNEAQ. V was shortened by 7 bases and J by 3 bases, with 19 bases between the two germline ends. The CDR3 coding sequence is TGTGCCAGCACGCCCCACGGCGGCGGTCACAATCAGCCCCAGCATTTT. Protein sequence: CASTPHGGGHNQPQHF.

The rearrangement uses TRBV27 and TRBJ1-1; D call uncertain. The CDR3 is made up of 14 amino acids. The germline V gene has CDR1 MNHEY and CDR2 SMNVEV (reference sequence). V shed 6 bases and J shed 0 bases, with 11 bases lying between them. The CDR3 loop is CASRGAGLNTEAFF. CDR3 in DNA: TGTGCCAGCAGGGGCGCAGGCCTGAACACTGAAGCTTTCTTT.

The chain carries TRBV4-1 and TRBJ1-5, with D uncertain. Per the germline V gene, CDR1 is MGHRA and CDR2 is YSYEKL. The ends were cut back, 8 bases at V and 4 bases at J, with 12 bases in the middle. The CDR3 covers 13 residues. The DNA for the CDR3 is TGCGCCAGCGGGAGGGCGGCAAATCAGCCCCAGCATTTT. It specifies CASGRAANQPQHF.

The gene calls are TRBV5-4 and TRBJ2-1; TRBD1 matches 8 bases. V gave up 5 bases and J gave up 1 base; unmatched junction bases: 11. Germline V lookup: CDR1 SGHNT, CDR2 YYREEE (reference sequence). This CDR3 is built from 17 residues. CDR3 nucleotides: TGTGCCAGCAGTTTGAACTCCAGGGGGCCATCCTACAATGAGCAGTTCTTC. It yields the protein CASSLNSRGPSYNEQFF.

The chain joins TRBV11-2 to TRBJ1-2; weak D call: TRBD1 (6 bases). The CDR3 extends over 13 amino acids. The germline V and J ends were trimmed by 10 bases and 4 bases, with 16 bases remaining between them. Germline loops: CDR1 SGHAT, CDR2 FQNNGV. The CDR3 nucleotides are TGTGCCACGCAGGGGAGTCGGGGCTATGGCTACACCTTC. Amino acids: CATQGSRGYGYTF.

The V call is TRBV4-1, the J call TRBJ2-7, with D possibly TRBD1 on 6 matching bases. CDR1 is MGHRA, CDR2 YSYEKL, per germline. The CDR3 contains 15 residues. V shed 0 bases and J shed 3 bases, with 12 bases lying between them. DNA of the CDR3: TGCGCCAGCAGCCAAGATGGGGACAAATACTACGAGCAGTACTTC. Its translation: CASSQDGDKYYEQYF.

CDR3 DNA sequence: TGCGCCAGCAGCCTTGTGGGGGGGTCCACTGAAGCTTTCTTT. This sequence encodes CASSLVGGSTEAFF. V gene TRBV5-1 combines with J gene TRBJ1-1; D possibly corresponds to TRBD1 (5 bases). V lost 4 bases to trimming and J lost 4 bases, with 14 bases between them. CDR1 is SGHRS and CDR2 is YFSETQ in the germline V gene. The CDR3 sequence is 14 residues long. Together with reference TRBV5-1 and TRBJ1-1, the CDR3 gives the full variable domain: KAGVTQTPRYLIKTRGQQVTLSCSPISGHRSVSWYQQTPGQGLQFLFEYFSETQRNKGNFPGRFSGRQFSNSRSEMNVSTLELGDSALYLCASSLVGGSTEAFFGQGTRLTVV.

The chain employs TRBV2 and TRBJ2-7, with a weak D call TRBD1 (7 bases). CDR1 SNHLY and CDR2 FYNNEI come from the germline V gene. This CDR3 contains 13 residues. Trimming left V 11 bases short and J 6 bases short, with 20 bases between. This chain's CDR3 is CAWGEQGGSEQYF. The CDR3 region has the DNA TGTGCCTGGGGGGAGCAGGGGGGATCCGAGCAGTACTTC.

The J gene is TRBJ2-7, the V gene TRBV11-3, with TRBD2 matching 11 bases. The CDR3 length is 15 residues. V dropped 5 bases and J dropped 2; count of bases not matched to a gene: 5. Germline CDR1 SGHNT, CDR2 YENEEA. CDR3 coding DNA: TGTGCCAGCAGCCCTACTAGCGGGAGCGCCTACGAGCAGTACTTC. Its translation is CASSPTSGSAYEQYF.